This T cell receptor beta chain was observed in a study of shared clonotypes between healthy human individuals. The data were produced by immunoSEQ multiplex PCR, yet TCRdb's version contains in-frame clones alone and is incomplete. The data contain over a million clones, 96% of them singletons. The source is a man aged 25 to 40 in good health. The specimen sequenced was naive CD4+ T cells sorted from blood. Subset in this sample: CD45RA+ positively selected.

The CDR3 nucleotides are TGTGCCAGTTATCACGCGGGGACAGGGGGCGCGGGCTATGGCTACACCTTC. The encoded protein is CASYHAGTGGAGYGYTF. V is TRBV27 and J is TRBJ1-2, with 12 bases identical to TRBD1. The trim removed 9 bases at V and 4 bases at J, leaving 15 bases unmatched. The CDR3 is 17 residues long. Germline-derived CDR1 and CDR2 are MNHEY and SMNVEV (reference sequence).